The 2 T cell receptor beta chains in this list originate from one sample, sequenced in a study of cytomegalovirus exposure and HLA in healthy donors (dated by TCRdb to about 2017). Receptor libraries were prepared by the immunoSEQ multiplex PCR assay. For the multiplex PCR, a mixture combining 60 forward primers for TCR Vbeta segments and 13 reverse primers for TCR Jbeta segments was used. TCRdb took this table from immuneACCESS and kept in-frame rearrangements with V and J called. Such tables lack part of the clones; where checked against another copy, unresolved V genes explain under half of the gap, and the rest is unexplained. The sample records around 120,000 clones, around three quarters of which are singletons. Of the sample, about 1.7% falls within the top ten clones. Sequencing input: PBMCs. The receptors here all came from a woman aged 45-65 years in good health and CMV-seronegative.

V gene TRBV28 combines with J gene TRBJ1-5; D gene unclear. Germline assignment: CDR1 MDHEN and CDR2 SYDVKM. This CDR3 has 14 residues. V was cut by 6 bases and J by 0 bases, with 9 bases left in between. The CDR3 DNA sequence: TGTGCCAGCAGCCTGAGCGTTAGCAATCAGCCCCAGCATTTT. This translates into CASSLSVSNQPQHF.

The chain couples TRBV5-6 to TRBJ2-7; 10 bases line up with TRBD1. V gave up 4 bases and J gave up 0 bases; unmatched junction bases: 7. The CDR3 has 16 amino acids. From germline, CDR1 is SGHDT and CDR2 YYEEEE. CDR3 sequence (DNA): TGTGCCAGCAGCGATGACAGGGGGCCGAGCTCCTACGAGCAGTACTTC. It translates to CASSDDRGPSSYEQYF.